Shown below are 12 T cell receptor beta chains from a single sample sequenced in a study of blood T cell repertoires in COVID-19. The method was immunoSEQ multiplex PCR; TCRdb's version includes in-frame clones alone and lacks a portion of them. The sample holds a few hundred thousand clones; around 85% are singletons and the top ten take roughly 3.6%. Input material: peripheral blood. The receptors were gathered from a woman aged 18 to 35 with acute or convalescent COVID-19.

The chain recombines TRBV30 with TRBJ1-6, with a weak D call TRBD1 (5 bases). Trimming removed 3 bases at V and 10 bases at J, with 13 bases between. The CDR3 covers 13 residues. Germline loops: CDR1 GTSNPN, CDR2 SVGIG (reference sequence). The CDR3 spells CAWRTQEDSPLHF. The CDR3 nucleotides are TGTGCCTGGAGAACACAGGAAGACTCACCCCTCCACTTT.

The chain combines TRBV6-5 with TRBJ2-7; D gene uncertain. CDR1 and CDR2 (germline): MNHEY, SVGAGI. This CDR3 spans 14 amino acids. V lost 5 bases, J lost 1 base, and 12 bases lay in between. CDR3 DNA: TGTGCCAGCAGTAGCCCCCCGGGTTCCTACGAGCAGTACTTC. The encoded protein is CASSSPPGSYEQYF.

The chain recombines TRBV4-2 with TRBJ1-2; possible D gene TRBD1, 5 bases. V lost 4 bases and J lost 8, with 14 bases in between. The CDR3 extends over 13 amino acids. The germline gives CDR1 LGHNA, CDR2 YNFKEQ. For the CDR3, the DNA is TGTGCCAGCAGCCCTGACAGCGAAGAGGGCTACACCTTC. Translation: CASSPDSEEGYTF.

The rearrangement links TRBV5-8 to TRBJ2-2; 9 positions agree with TRBD2. With 0 bases clipped from V and 0 bases from J, the junction kept 0 bases outside the gene matches. Germline loops: CDR1 SGHTS, CDR2 YDEGEE. The CDR3 extends over 16 amino acids. The CDR3 DNA is TGTGCCAGCAGCTTGGGGACTAGCGCGAACACCGGGGAGCTGTTTTTT. Encoded protein: CASSLGTSANTGELFF.

The sample holds a few counts of this clone. The chain combines TRBV7-3 with TRBJ1-2; 7 bases agree with TRBD1. J lost 2 bases, V lost 5 bases, and 5 bases had no gene match. Germline V gives CDR1 SGHTA, CDR2 FQGTGA. The CDR3 is made up of 14 amino acids. The CDR3 region has the DNA TGTGCCAGCAGCCGGGACAGCTCAAACTATGGCTACACCTTC. This sequence encodes CASSRDSSNYGYTF.

This sequence joins TRBV5-1 and TRBJ1-3; D is uncertain. This CDR3 region has 13 residues. Germline V gene sequence: CDR1 SGHRS, CDR2 YFSETQ. Trimming removed 4 bases from V and 4 bases from J, with 9 bases in between. The CDR3 protein is CASSKWAGNTIYF. The CDR3 DNA reads TGCGCCAGCAGCAAATGGGCAGGAAACACCATATATTTT.

The V gene is TRBV5-1, the J gene TRBJ1-4, with 7 bases aligning to TRBD1. Germline loops: CDR1 SGHRS, CDR2 YFSETQ. The CDR3 runs to 15 residues. V lost 2 bases and J lost 5; bases outside the gene matches: 6. The CDR3 DNA reads as TGCGCCAGCAGCTTAATCCGGGACAGAAATGAAAAACTGTTTTTT. Residues: CASSLIRDRNEKLFF.

The chain is built from TRBV7-3 and TRBJ1-3; D is ambiguous. V was clipped by 3 bases and J by 0 bases, with 6 bases between them. The CDR3 is made up of 14 amino acids. CDR1 is SGHTA and CDR2 is FQGTGA in the germline V gene. The CDR3 spells CASSFGSSGNTIYF. The DNA of the CDR3 is TGTGCCAGCAGCTTCGGTAGCTCTGGAAACACCATATATTTT.

This clone was counted once. The chain links TRBV4-1 to TRBJ2-7; 8 nucleotides agree with TRBD1. Germline CDR1 MGHRA, CDR2 YSYEKL. Trimming cost V 2 bases and J 6 bases; bases outside gene matches: 6. CDR3 length equals 14 residues. The CDR3 nucleotides read TGCGCCAGCAGCCAACAAATACAGGGGGTCGAGCAGTACTTC. This gives the protein CASSQQIQGVEQYF.

This clone was seen a handful of times. J is TRBJ1-3 and V is TRBV4-1; D call uncertain. This CDR3 contains 15 residues. The V end lost 0 bases, the J end lost 3 bases, and 9 bases lay between the germline ends. The V gene's germline CDR1 is MGHRA and CDR2 YSYEKL. The CDR3 region is CASSQEAEHGNTIYF. The CDR3 bases are TGCGCCAGCAGCCAAGAAGCCGAGCATGGAAACACCATATATTTT.

The chain couples TRBV7-9 to TRBJ1-1, with D hard to call. This CDR3 is 13 amino acids long. With 3 bases removed from V and 3 bases from J, the gap between germline ends came to 8 bases. Germline CDR1 is SEHNR and CDR2 is FQNEAQ (reference sequence). CDR3 residues: CASSLTADTEAFF. CDR3 nucleotide sequence: TGTGCCAGCAGCTTGACGGCGGACACTGAAGCTTTCTTT. Based on the CDR3 plus reference TRBV7-9 and TRBJ1-1, the full variable domain is DTGVSQNPRHKITKRGQNVTFRCDPISEHNRLYWYRQTLGQGPEFLTYFQNEAQLEKSRLLSDRFSAERPKGSFSTLEIQRTEQGDSAMYLCASSLTADTEAFFGQGTRLTVV.

In this sample, this clone turned up many times. The chain carries TRBV7-9 and TRBJ1-1; unclear D gene. This CDR3 spans 14 amino acids. Looked up from germline, CDR1 is SEHNR and CDR2 is FQNEAQ (reference sequence). Trimming pared 1 base from V and 4 bases from J, leaving 10 bases between. CDR3 region: CASSLGLAGTEAFF. The DNA for the CDR3 is TGTGCCAGCAGCTTAGGGTTAGCGGGCACTGAAGCTTTCTTT.